Below, 28 T cell receptor beta chains from the same sample are listed, as sequenced in a study of blood T cell repertoires in COVID-19. Sequenced by immunoSEQ multiplex PCR; TCRdb stores in-frame clones only, minus some. Here the sample spans about 350,000 clones, about 92% being singletons. Sequenced: peripheral blood. All receptors come from a woman aged 55-75 years with COVID-19, enrolled during active disease.

The V gene is TRBV6-5, the J gene TRBJ2-7; 9 nucleotides line up with TRBD1. V lost 4 bases and J lost 4; bases outside the gene matches: 8. Germline CDR1 is MNHEY and CDR2 is SVGAGI. This CDR3 is built from 15 residues. The CDR3 sequence: CASSSSGTGPYEQYF. The DNA for the CDR3 is TGTGCCAGCAGTTCCTCGGGGACAGGGCCATACGAGCAGTACTTC.

DNA for the CDR3: TGTGCCAGCAGCTCTTCTAGACGGTCCCAAGAGACCCAGTACTTC. Translation: CASSSSRRSQETQYF. V gene TRBV13 combines with J gene TRBJ2-5; D is ambiguous. The CDR3 has 15 residues. V was trimmed by 4 bases and J by 1 base, leaving 13 bases between them. Germline loops: CDR1 PRHDT, CDR2 FYEKMQ (reference sequence).

J is TRBJ1-2 and V is TRBV7-9, with unresolved D. V was clipped by 3 bases and J by 0 bases, with 8 bases between them. The V gene's germline CDR1 is SEHNR and CDR2 FQNEAQ (reference sequence). The CDR3 is made up of 14 amino acids. CDR3 bases: TGTGCCAGCAGCTTGATCGGGGCTAACTATGGCTACACCTTC. Amino acids: CASSLIGANYGYTF.

V gene TRBV18 combines with J gene TRBJ1-3, with D possibly being TRBD1 (6 bases). The germline CDR1 and CDR2 sequences are KGHSH and LQKENI. This CDR3 contains 18 residues. V was shortened by 3 bases and J by 2 bases, with 20 bases between the two germline ends. The CDR3 nucleotides are TGTGCCAGCTCACCTTTCTTGCCGGACAGCGGCACTGGAAACACCATATATTTT. It is translated as CASSPFLPDSGTGNTIYF.

This chain connects TRBV18 to TRBJ2-7, with D perhaps TRBD1 (6 bases). CDR1 is KGHSH, CDR2 LQKENI, per germline. The CDR3 has 13 amino acids. Trimming took 6 bases from V and 1 from J, leaving 10 bases between them. The CDR3 region is CASSLGQSYEQYF. The CDR3 DNA reads as TGTGCCAGCTCCCTTGGACAGTCCTACGAGCAGTACTTC. Filled out from reference TRBV18 and TRBJ2-7, the complete variable domain reads NAGVMQNPRHLVRRRGQEARLRCSPMKGHSHVYWYRQLPEEGLKFMVYLQKENIIDESGMPKERFSAEFPKEGPSILRIQQVVRGDSAAYFCASSLGQSYEQYFGPGTRLTVT.

The chain combines TRBV2 with TRBJ1-5, with TRBD1 matching 7 bases. CDR3 length: 16 residues. Germline V gene sequence: CDR1 SNHLY, CDR2 FYNNEI. J gave up 4 bases and V 4 bases, and 10 bases lay outside the gene matches. Written as DNA, the CDR3 is TGTGCCAGCAGTGGGGGGACAGTTAGGGCTAATCAGCCCCAGCATTTT. As protein: CASSGGTVRANQPQHF. Full variable domain (remainder filled in from reference TRBV2 and TRBJ1-5): EPEVTQTPSHQVTQMGQEVILRCVPISNHLYFYWYRQILGQKVEFLVSFYNNEISEKSEIFDDQFSVERPDGSNFTLKIRSTKLEDSAMYFCASSGGTVRANQPQHFGDGTRLSIL.

The chain has TRBV5-1 and TRBJ1-1; 9 positions agree with TRBD1. CDR3 length: 15 residues. The V gene's germline CDR1 is SGHRS and CDR2 YFSETQ. The V gene end was trimmed by 3 bases and the J gene end by 4 bases; junction bases not matched to a gene: 7. Written as DNA, the CDR3 is TGCGCCAGCAGCTACGAAACAGGGGGCGTCACTGAAGCTTTCTTT. Its protein is CASSYETGGVTEAFF.

The chain joins TRBV27 to TRBJ1-6; TRBD1 matches at 7 bases. CDR3 length: 14 amino acids. The J segment lost 10 bases and the V segment lost 5 bases, leaving 8 bases of the junction unmatched. Germline V gene sequence: CDR1 MNHEY, CDR2 SMNVEV (reference sequence). CDR3 in DNA: TGTGCCAGCAGTCCCCGGACAGGAGGATCACCCCTCCACTTT. Translated, it gives CASSPRTGGSPLHF.

This clone was counted a few times. The gene calls are TRBV19 and TRBJ1-3; tentatively, D is TRBD1 (6 bases). From germline, CDR1 is LNHDA and CDR2 SQIVND (reference sequence). The CDR3 length is 15 residues. The V gene lost 2 bases and the J gene lost 2 bases, with 10 bases spanning the gap. As DNA, the CDR3 is TGTGCCAGTAGTATACCGAGGGGGACTGGAAACACCATATATTTT. The encoded protein is CASSIPRGTGNTIYF.

The rearrangement joins TRBV14 to TRBJ1-2, with D possibly matching TRBD1 (5 bases). V lost 2 bases and J lost 9, with 10 bases in between. Germline V lookup: CDR1 SGHDN, CDR2 FVKESK. The CDR3 loop spans 12 amino acids. This CDR3 reads CASSQHRFSYTF. Here the CDR3 DNA reads TGTGCCAGCAGCCAACACAGGTTTAGCTACACCTTC.

V is TRBV6-5 and J is TRBJ1-1, with 9 bases lining up with TRBD1. This CDR3 has 15 residues. With V trimmed by 6 bases and J by 1 base, 6 bases remained unmatched. Per the germline V gene, CDR1 is MNHEY and CDR2 is SVGAGI. Here the CDR3 reads CASSRTGGSNTEAFF. Written as DNA, the CDR3 is TGTGCCAGCAGCCGTACAGGGGGCTCGAACACTGAAGCTTTCTTT.

This sequence joins TRBV7-2 and TRBJ1-1; 7 nucleotides line up with TRBD1. The V gene's germline CDR1 is SGHTA and CDR2 FQGNSA. V shed 5 bases, J shed 3 bases, and the junction held 9 bases outside the gene matches. The CDR3 consists of 15 residues. The DNA of the CDR3 is TGTGCCAGCAGCCTGGGACAGATCTTTTACACTGAAGCTTTCTTT. Its translation is CASSLGQIFYTEAFF.

The gene calls are TRBV5-5 and TRBJ1-4; 9 bases align to TRBD1. Per germline, CDR1 SGHKS and CDR2 YYEKEE (reference sequence). The V and J ends lost 3 bases and 7 bases, in that order; junction bases with no gene match: 10. The CDR3 loop spans 16 amino acids. CDR3 amino acids: CASSSGTGGRGEKLFF. The CDR3 DNA sequence: TGTGCCAGCAGCTCGGGTACAGGGGGCCGGGGTGAAAAACTGTTTTTT. The full variable domain, in which reference TRBV5-5 and TRBJ1-4 provide the parts outside the CDR3, is DAGVTQSPTHLIKTRGQQVTLRCSPISGHKSVSWYQQVLGQGPQFIFQYYEKEERGRGNFPDRFSARQFPNYSSELNVNALLLGDSALYLCASSSGTGGRGEKLFFGSGTQLSVL.

This sequence joins TRBV6-5 and TRBJ1-1; TRBD1 is a possible D gene (6 bases). The germline V and J ends were trimmed by 0 bases and 8 bases, with 13 bases remaining between them. The CDR3 extends over 14 amino acids. Germline V gene lookup returns CDR1 MNHEY and CDR2 SVGAGI. The CDR3 sequence: CASSYSSPGQEAFF. DNA of the CDR3: TGTGCCAGCAGTTACTCGTCACCGGGACAAGAAGCTTTCTTT.

DNA of the CDR3: TGTGCCACCATGGGAGGAGATTTCAATCAGCCCCAGCATTTT. This translates into CATMGGDFNQPQHF. The rearrangement uses TRBV19 and TRBJ1-5; D is uncertain. Trimming pared 10 bases from V and 3 bases from J, leaving 16 bases between. The length of the CDR3 is 14 residues. Germline V gives CDR1 LNHDA, CDR2 SQIVND (reference sequence).

For the CDR3, the DNA is TGTGCCAGCAGCCGGCTCATGGCCCACGAGCAGTACTTC. Its protein product is CASSRLMAHEQYF. The V gene is TRBV3-1 (or the pseudogene TRBV3-2), the J gene TRBJ2-7; D remains ambiguous. Between the trimmed V and J ends, which lost 4 bases and 5 bases, there was a span of 12 bases. The germline V gene has CDR1 LGHDT and CDR2 YNNKEL (reference sequence). CDR3 size: 13 residues.

The J gene is TRBJ1-6, the V gene TRBV30; D is possibly TRBD1 (6 bases). This CDR3 region has 12 residues. The V gene lost 4 bases and the J gene lost 10 bases, with 11 bases spanning the gap. Germline lookup yields CDR1 GTSNPN and CDR2 SVGIG (reference sequence). CDR3 sequence reads: CAWTRGQSPLHF. The CDR3 DNA reads as TGTGCCTGGACCAGGGGACAATCACCCCTCCACTTT.

This chain joins TRBV29-1 and TRBJ1-3, with a weak D call TRBD1 (6 bases). Germline V gives CDR1 SQVTM, CDR2 ANQGSEA. The CDR3 runs to 14 residues. Trimming cost V 4 bases and J 4 bases, with 14 bases left between them. This chain's CDR3 is CSVAGGASGNTIYF. The CDR3 DNA reads as TGCAGCGTTGCGGGGGGCGCGTCAGGAAACACCATATATTTT. Variable domain in full (rest from reference TRBV29-1 and TRBJ1-3): SAVISQKPSRDICQRGTSLTIQCQVDSQVTMMFWYRQQPGQSLTLIATANQGSEATYESGFVIDKFPISRPNLTFSTLTVSNMSPEDSSIYLCSVAGGASGNTIYFGEGSWLTVV.

This clone has a single count. V and J are TRBV7-9 and TRBJ2-1, with D perhaps matching TRBD2 (5 bases). Trimming shortened V by 8 bases and J by 1 base, and 9 bases separated the two germline ends. This CDR3 spans 13 amino acids. Germline V lookup: CDR1 SEHNR, CDR2 FQNEAQ (reference sequence). CDR3 bases: TGTGCCAGCGCGACTAAATCCTACAATGAGCAGTTCTTC. Its translation is CASATKSYNEQFF. Full variable domain (rest looked up from reference TRBV7-9 and TRBJ2-1): DTGVSQNPRHKITKRGQNVTFRCDPISEHNRLYWYRQTLGQGPEFLTYFQNEAQLEKSRLLSDRFSAERPKGSFSTLEIQRTEQGDSAMYLCASATKSYNEQFFGPGTRLTVL.

The CDR3 protein is CASSLRQGRHTEAFF. In nucleotides, the CDR3 is TGCGCCAGCAGCCTACGACAGGGAAGGCACACTGAAGCTTTCTTT. This rearrangement joins TRBV5-1 to TRBJ1-1, with 7 nucleotides matching TRBD1. The germline gives CDR1 SGHRS, CDR2 YFSETQ. Losses at the gene ends were 4 bases for V and 3 bases for J; bases not matched to a gene: 9. The CDR3 has 15 amino acids.

A few counts support this clone. This chain connects TRBV2 to TRBJ1-4; 7 nucleotides line up with TRBD1. The trim removed 3 bases at V and 8 bases at J, leaving 12 bases unmatched. The length of the CDR3 is 16 residues. Germline V gene data show CDR1 as SNHLY and CDR2 as FYNNEI. CDR3 nucleotide sequence: TGTGCCAGCAGTGATACTACAGGGGCCCGAGGGGAAAAACTGTTTTTT. Protein: CASSDTTGARGEKLFF.

This chain connects TRBV6-5 to TRBJ1-4; tentatively, D is TRBD1 (6 bases). Germline values: CDR1 MNHEY, CDR2 SVGAGI. The CDR3 runs to 14 residues. Trimming left V 6 bases short and J 4 bases short, with 12 bases between. The CDR3 region has the DNA TGTGCCAGCAGGGCGGGGGCTATTAATGAAAAACTGTTTTTT. It codes for CASRAGAINEKLFF.

This rearrangement joins TRBV11-2 to TRBJ2-1, with 8 bases fitting TRBD2. J gave up 5 bases and V 6 bases, and 12 bases lay outside the gene matches. CDR3 length: 16 residues. CDR1 and CDR2 from the germline V gene are SGHAT and FQNNGV. CDR3 bases: TGTGCCAGCAGTTACGAACGGGGGGGGATTAACAATGAGCAGTTCTTC. As protein: CASSYERGGINNEQFF.

The chain couples TRBV7-9 to TRBJ2-6; D unclear. This CDR3 contains 18 residues. Germline V lookup: CDR1 SEHNR, CDR2 FQNEAQ (reference sequence). V was trimmed by 6 bases and J by 0 bases, leaving 18 bases between them. CDR3 loop: CASRPYGSEPSGANVLTF. In DNA, the CDR3 is TGTGCCAGCAGGCCTTATGGCAGTGAACCCTCTGGGGCCAACGTCCTGACTTTC.

The CDR3 DNA reads TGTGCCAGCACCCGGGGCGGGGGGGCGGCCGGGGAGCTGTTTTTT. Its protein is CASTRGGGAAGELFF. V gene TRBV28 combines with J gene TRBJ2-2, with 9 bases matching TRBD2. The CDR3 length is 15 residues. V was pared by 7 bases and J by 6 bases, with 9 bases of the junction left unmatched. Germline values: CDR1 MDHEN, CDR2 SYDVKM.

The CDR3 DNA is TGTGCCAGCAGCTGGACAGGCGGGAACACTGAAGCTTTCTTT. Its protein is CASSWTGGNTEAFF. The chain is built from TRBV2 and TRBJ1-1; 7 positions agree with TRBD1. The CDR3 loop spans 14 amino acids. V shed 6 bases and J 1 base; nucleotides not matched to a gene: 5. CDR1 and CDR2 (germline): SNHLY, FYNNEI.

A single count supports this clone. The chain links TRBV19 to TRBJ1-4, with a possible D match to TRBD1 (5 bases). V lost 7 bases, J lost 2 bases, and 8 bases lay in between. This CDR3 has 13 amino acids. Germline V gives CDR1 LNHDA, CDR2 SQIVND (reference sequence). In nucleotides, the CDR3 is TGTGCCAGTAACCGGGGGACTAATGAAAAACTGTTTTTT. The encoded protein is CASNRGTNEKLFF.

The V gene is TRBV4-1, the J gene TRBJ2-2, with TRBD2 matching 8 bases. The CDR3 covers 16 residues. V lost 3 bases and J lost 13; bases outside the gene matches: 16. In germline, CDR1 is MGHRA, CDR2 YSYEKL. CDR3 sequence: CASSQGERSAGGVLFF. As DNA, the CDR3 is TGCGCCAGCAGCCAGGGGGAGAGGTCGGCGGGGGGTGTGCTGTTTTTT.